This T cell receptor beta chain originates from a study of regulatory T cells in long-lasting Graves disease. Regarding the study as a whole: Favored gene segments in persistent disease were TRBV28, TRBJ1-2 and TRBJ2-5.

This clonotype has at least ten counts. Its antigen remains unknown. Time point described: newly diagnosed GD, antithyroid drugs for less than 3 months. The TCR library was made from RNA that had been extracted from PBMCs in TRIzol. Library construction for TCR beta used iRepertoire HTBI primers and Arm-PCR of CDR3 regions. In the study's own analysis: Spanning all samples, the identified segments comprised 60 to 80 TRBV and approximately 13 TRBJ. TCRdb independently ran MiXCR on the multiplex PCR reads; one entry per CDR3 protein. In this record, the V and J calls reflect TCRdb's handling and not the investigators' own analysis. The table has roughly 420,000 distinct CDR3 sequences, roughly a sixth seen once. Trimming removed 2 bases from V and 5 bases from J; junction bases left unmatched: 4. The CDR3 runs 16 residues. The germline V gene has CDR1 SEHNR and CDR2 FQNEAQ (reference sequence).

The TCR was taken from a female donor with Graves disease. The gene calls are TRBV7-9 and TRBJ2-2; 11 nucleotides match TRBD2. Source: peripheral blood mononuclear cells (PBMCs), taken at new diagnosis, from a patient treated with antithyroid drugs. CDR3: CASSLSASGRTGELFF. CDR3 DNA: TGTGCCAGCAGCTTATCGGCTAGCGGGAGGACCGGGGAGCTGTTTTTT.